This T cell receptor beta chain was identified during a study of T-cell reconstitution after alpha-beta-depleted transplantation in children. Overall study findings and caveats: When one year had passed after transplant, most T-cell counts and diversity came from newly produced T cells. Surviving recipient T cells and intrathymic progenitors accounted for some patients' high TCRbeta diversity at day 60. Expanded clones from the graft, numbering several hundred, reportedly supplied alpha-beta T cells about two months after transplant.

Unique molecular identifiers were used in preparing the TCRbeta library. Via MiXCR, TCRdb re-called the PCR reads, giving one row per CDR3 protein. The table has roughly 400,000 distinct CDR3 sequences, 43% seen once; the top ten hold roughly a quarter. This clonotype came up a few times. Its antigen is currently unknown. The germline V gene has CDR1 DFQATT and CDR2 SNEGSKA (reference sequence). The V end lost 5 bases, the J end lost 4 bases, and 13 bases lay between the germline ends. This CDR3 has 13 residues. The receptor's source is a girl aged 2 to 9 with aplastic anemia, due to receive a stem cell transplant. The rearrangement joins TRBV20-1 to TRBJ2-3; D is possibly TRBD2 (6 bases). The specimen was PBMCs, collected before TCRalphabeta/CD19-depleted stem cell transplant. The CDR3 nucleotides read TGCAGTGCTTGGACCTCTAGCGCAGATACGCAGTATTTT. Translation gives CSAWTSSADTQYF.